Listed here are 8 T cell receptor beta chains from one sample, sequenced in a study of cytomegalovirus exposure and HLA in healthy donors. PCR was performed using 60 Vbeta and 13 Jbeta primers. TCRdb's copy holds only in-frame clones and misses some; the assay was immunoSEQ multiplex PCR. The sample shows approximately 160,000 clones, about 82% of them seen only once. The specimen was PBMCs. The origin of the receptors is a woman under 30 in good health and CMV-seronegative.

The chain couples TRBV7-2 to TRBJ1-5; D call uncertain. This CDR3 spans 13 amino acids. Germline assignment: CDR1 SGHTA and CDR2 FQGNSA. The ends were cut back, 2 bases at V and 6 bases at J, with 8 bases in the middle. The CDR3 sequence: CASSLSSGQPQHF. CDR3 nucleotide sequence: TGTGCCAGCAGCTTATCTTCGGGTCAGCCCCAGCATTTT.

The chain recombines TRBV30 with TRBJ2-1; 7 nucleotides line up with TRBD2. The CDR3 totals 15 residues. Germline V CDR1 and CDR2: GTSNPN, SVGIG (reference sequence). The J segment lost 1 base and the V segment lost 2 bases, leaving 5 bases of the junction unmatched. In nucleotides, the CDR3 is TGTGCCTGGAGTAACGGACTAGGATCCTACAATGAGCAGTTCTTC. Residues: CAWSNGLGSYNEQFF.

The chain uses TRBV6-5 and TRBJ2-7; 7 bases agree with TRBD1. The CDR3 sequence is 13 residues long. The V gene's germline CDR1 is MNHEY and CDR2 SVGAGI. Trimming took 11 bases from V and 0 from J; bases not matched to a gene: 7. The CDR3 bases are TGTGCCGGGGACCGGGACAGCTCCTACGAGCAGTACTTC. Translation gives CAGDRDSSYEQYF.

V gene TRBV5-4 combines with J gene TRBJ2-1; tentative D call: TRBD2 (5 bases). V lost 7 bases to trimming and J lost 0 bases, with 8 bases between them. This CDR3 is built from 13 residues. CDR1 is SGHNT, CDR2 YYREEE, per germline (reference sequence). The CDR3 here is CASFRDSYNEQFF. In nucleotides, the CDR3 is TGTGCCAGCTTCCGGGACTCCTACAATGAGCAGTTCTTC.

This clone has a single count. The V call is TRBV19, the J call TRBJ2-7; possible D gene TRBD2, 6 bases. Germline-derived CDR1 and CDR2 are LNHDA and SQIVND (reference sequence). V gave up 6 bases and J gave up 0 bases, with 15 bases separating them. The CDR3 length is 15 residues. The CDR3 is CASRASPSDSYEQYF. CDR3 nucleotides: TGTGCCAGTAGGGCTTCGCCTAGCGACTCCTACGAGCAGTACTTC.

This clone appeared a single time. V gene TRBV6-5 combines with J gene TRBJ2-1, with 9 bases fitting TRBD1. The CDR3 has 13 residues. V lost 8 bases to trimming and J lost 8 bases; unmatched junction nucleotides: 7. Germline loops: CDR1 MNHEY, CDR2 SVGAGI. The CDR3 sequence: CASQQGAGDEQFF. The CDR3 DNA follows: TGTGCCAGCCAACAGGGGGCAGGGGATGAGCAGTTCTTC.

This chain joins TRBV7-9 and TRBJ1-1, with 7 bases identical to TRBD1. The CDR3 is made up of 17 amino acids. CDR1 is SEHNR, CDR2 FQNEAQ, per germline (reference sequence). J was trimmed by 1 base and V by 4 bases; bases with no gene match: 12. This CDR3 is CASSSSIQTGRNTEAFF. DNA of the CDR3: TGTGCCAGCAGCTCCAGCATCCAGACAGGGCGGAACACTGAAGCTTTCTTT.

V usage is TRBV12-5 and J usage is TRBJ2-1; TRBD2 matches 9 bases. In germline, CDR1 is LGHNT, CDR2 FRNRAP. The CDR3 totals 13 residues. V gave up 7 bases and J gave up 7 bases; unmatched junction bases: 5. CDR3 DNA sequence: TGTGCTAGTGCCCGGACTAGCGATAATGAGCAGTTCTTC. Translating gives CASARTSDNEQFF.